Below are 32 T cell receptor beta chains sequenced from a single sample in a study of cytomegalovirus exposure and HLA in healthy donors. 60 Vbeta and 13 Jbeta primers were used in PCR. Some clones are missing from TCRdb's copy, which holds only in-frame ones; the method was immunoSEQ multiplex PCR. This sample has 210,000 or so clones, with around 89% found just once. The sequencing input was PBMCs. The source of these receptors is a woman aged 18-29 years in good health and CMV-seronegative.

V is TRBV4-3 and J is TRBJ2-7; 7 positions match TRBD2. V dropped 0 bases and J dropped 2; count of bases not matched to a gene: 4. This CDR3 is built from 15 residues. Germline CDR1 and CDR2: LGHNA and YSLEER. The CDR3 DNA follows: TGCGCCAGCAGCCAAGATACCGGGACTACCTACGAGCAGTACTTC. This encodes CASSQDTGTTYEQYF.

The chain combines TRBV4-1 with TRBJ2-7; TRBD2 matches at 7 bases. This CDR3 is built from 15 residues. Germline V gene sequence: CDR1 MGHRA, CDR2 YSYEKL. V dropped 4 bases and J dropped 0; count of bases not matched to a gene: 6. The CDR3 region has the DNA TGCGCCAGCAGCCTTACTAGCGCTGGCTCCTACGAGCAGTACTTC. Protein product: CASSLTSAGSYEQYF.

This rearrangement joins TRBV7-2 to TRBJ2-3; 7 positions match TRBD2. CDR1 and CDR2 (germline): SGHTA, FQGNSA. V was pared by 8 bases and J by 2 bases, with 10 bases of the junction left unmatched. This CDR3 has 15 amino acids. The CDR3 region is CASGPWGGNTDTQYF. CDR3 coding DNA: TGTGCCAGCGGCCCATGGGGGGGGAACACAGATACGCAGTATTTT.

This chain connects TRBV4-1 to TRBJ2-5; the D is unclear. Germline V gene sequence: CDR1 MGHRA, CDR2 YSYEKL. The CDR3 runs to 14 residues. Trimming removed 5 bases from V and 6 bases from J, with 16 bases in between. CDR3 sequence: CASSLDSAPQTQYF. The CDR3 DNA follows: TGCGCCAGCAGCTTAGACTCCGCCCCACAGACCCAGTACTTC.

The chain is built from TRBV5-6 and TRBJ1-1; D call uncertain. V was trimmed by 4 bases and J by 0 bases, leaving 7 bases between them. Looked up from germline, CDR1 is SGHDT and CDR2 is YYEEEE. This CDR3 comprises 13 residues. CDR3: CASSPTMNTEAFF. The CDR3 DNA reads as TGTGCCAGCAGCCCTACGATGAACACTGAAGCTTTCTTT.

The CDR3 protein is CASSQSLAGGIDTQYF. CDR3 nucleotides: TGTGCCAGCAGCCAATCCCTAGCGGGTGGTATAGATACGCAGTATTTT. V and J are TRBV4-2 and TRBJ2-3; TRBD2 matches 8 bases. The CDR3 runs to 16 residues. After removal of 2 bases from V and 5 bases from J, the junction contained 9 bases not matched to a gene. CDR1 and CDR2 (germline): LGHNA, YNFKEQ.

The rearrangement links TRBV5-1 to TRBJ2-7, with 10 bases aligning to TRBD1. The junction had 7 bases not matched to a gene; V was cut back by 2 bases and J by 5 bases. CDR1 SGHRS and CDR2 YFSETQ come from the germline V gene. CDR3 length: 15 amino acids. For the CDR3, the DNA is TGCGCCAGCAGCTTACGCGGGACAGGGGTCCACGAGCAGTACTTC. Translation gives CASSLRGTGVHEQYF.

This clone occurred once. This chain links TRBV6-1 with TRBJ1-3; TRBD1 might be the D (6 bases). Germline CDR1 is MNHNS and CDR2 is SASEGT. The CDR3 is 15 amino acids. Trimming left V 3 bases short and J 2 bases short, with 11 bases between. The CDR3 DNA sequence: TGTGCCAGCAGTGATGTGGGGGCAGCTGGAAACACCATATATTTT. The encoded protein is CASSDVGAAGNTIYF.

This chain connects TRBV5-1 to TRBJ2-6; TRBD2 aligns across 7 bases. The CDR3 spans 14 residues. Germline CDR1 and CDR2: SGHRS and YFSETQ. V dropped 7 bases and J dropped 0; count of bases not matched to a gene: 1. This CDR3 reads CASRGVSGANVLTF. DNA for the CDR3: TGCGCCAGCCGGGGGGTCTCTGGGGCCAACGTCCTGACTTTC. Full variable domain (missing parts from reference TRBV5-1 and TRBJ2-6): KAGVTQTPRYLIKTRGQQVTLSCSPISGHRSVSWYQQTPGQGLQFLFEYFSETQRNKGNFPGRFSGRQFSNSRSEMNVSTLELGDSALYLCASRGVSGANVLTFGAGSRLTVL.

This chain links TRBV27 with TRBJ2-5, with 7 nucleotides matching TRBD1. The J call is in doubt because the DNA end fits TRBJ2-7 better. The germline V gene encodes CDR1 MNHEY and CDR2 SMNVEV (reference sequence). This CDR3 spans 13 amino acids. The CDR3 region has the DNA TGTGCCTGCCGACAGGGTAGAGACTACGAGCAGTACTTC. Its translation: CACRQGRDYEQYF.

For the CDR3, the DNA is TGCAGCGTTGGTAACAGGGGGTTCACTGAAGCTTTCTTT. Translation gives CSVGNRGFTEAFF. This chain connects TRBV29-1 to TRBJ1-1, with 8 bases matching TRBD1. This CDR3 contains 13 residues. Losses at the gene ends were 4 bases for V and 4 bases for J; bases not matched to a gene: 5. Germline V gene data show CDR1 as SQVTM and CDR2 as ANQGSEA.

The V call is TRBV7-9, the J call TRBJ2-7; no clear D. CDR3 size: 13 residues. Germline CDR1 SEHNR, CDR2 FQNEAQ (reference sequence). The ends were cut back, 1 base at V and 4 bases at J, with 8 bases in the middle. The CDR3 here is CASSLEIGYEQYF. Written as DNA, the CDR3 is TGTGCCAGCAGCTTAGAGATCGGGTACGAGCAGTACTTC.

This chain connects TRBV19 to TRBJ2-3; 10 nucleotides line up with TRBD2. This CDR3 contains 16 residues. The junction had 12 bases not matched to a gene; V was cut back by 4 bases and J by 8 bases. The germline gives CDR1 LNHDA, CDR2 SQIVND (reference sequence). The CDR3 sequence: CASSTLGTSGISTQYF. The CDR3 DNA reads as TGTGCCAGTAGTACCCTTGGAACTAGCGGGATCAGTACGCAGTATTTT.

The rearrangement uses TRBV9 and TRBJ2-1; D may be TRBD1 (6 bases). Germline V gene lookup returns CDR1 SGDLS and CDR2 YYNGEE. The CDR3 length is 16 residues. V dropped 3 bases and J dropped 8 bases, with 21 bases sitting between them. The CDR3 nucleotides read TGTGCCAGCAGCGCGACCGGGACAACGATAGGGCATGAGCAGTTCTTC. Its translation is CASSATGTTIGHEQFF. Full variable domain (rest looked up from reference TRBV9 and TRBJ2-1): DSGVTQTPKHLITATGQRVTLRCSPRSGDLSVYWYQQSLDQGLQFLIQYYNGEERAKGNILERFSAQQFPDLHSELNLSSLELGDSALYFCASSATGTTIGHEQFFGPGTRLTVL.

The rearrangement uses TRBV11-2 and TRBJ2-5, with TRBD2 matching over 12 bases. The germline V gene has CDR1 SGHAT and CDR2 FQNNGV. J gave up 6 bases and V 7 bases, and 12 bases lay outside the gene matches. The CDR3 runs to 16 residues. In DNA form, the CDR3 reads TGTGCCAGCACCGGGACTAGCGGGTCGTCCCAGCAGACCCAGTACTTC. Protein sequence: CASTGTSGSSQQTQYF.

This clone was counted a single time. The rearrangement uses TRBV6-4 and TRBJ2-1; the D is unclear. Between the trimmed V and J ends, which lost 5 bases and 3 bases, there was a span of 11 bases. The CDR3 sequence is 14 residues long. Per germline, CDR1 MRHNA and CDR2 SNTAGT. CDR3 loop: CASSPSRIYNEQFF. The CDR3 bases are TGTGCCAGCAGTCCCTCGCGGATCTACAATGAGCAGTTCTTC.

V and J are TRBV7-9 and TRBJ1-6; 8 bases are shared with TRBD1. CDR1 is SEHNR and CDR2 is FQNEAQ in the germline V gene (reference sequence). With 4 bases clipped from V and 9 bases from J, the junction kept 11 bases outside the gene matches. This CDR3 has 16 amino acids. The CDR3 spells CASSSDRGRVGSPLHF. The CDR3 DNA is TGTGCCAGCAGCTCTGACAGGGGAAGAGTGGGTTCACCCCTCCACTTT.

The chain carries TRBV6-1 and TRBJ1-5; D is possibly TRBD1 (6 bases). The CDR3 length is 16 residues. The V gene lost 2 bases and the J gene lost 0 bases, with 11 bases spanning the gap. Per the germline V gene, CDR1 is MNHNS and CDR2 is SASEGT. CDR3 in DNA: TGTGCCAGCAGTGAATTGGGGGCCTATAGCAATCAGCCCCAGCATTTT. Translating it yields CASSELGAYSNQPQHF.

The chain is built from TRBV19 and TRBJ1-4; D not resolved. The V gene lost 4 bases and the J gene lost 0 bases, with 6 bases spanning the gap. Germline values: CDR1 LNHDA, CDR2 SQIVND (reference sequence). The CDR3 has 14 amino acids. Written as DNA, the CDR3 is TGTGCCAGTAGTAGACAAACAACTAATGAAAAACTGTTTTTT. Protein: CASSRQTTNEKLFF. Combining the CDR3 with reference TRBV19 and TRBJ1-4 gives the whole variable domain DGGITQSPKYLFRKEGQNVTLSCEQNLNHDAMYWYRQDPGQGLRLIYYSQIVNDFQKGDIAEGYSVSREKKESFPLTVTSAQKNPTAFYLCASSRQTTNEKLFFGSGTQLSVL.

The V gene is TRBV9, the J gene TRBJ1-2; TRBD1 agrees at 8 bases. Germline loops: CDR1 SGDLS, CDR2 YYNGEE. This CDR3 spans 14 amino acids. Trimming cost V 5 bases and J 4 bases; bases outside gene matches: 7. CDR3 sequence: CASRGLGTGYGYTF. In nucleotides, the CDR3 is TGTGCCAGCAGGGGATTAGGGACAGGCTATGGCTACACCTTC.

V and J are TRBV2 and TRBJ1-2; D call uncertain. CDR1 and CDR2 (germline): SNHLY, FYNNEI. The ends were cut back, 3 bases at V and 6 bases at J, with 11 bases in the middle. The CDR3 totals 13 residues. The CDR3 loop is CASSEESVNGYTF. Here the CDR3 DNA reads TGTGCCAGCAGTGAGGAGTCAGTGAATGGCTACACCTTC.

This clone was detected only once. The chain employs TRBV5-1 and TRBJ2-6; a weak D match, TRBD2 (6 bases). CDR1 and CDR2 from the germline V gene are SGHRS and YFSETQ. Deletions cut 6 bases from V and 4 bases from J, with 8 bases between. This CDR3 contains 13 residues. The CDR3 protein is CASTGAGANVLTF. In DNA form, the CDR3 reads TGCGCCAGCACGGGAGCCGGGGCCAACGTCCTGACTTTC.

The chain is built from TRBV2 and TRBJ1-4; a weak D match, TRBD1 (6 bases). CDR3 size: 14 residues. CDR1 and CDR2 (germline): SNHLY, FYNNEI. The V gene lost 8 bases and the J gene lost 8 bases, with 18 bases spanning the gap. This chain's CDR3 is CASLTQQGYEKLFF. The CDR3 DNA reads TGTGCCAGCCTGACGCAACAGGGTTACGAAAAACTGTTTTTT.

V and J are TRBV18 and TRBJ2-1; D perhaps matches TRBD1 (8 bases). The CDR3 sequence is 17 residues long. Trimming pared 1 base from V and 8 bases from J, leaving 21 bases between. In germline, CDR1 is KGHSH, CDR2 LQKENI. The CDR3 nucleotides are TGTGCCAGCTCACCACAAACGACAGGGGAGGGGATCCATGAGCAGTTCTTC. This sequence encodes CASSPQTTGEGIHEQFF.

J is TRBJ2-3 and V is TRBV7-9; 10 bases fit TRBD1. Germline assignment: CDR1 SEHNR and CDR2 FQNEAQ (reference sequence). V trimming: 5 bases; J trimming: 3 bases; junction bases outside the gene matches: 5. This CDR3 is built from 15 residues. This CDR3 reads CASSQGTGETDTQYF. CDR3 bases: TGTGCCAGCAGCCAAGGGACAGGGGAAACAGATACGCAGTATTTT.

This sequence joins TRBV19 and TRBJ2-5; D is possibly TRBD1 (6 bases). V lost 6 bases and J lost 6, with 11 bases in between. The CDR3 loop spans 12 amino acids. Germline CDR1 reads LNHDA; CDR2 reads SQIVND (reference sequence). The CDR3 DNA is TGTGCCAGTAGGGCAGGGGCCAAGACCCAGTACTTC. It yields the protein CASRAGAKTQYF. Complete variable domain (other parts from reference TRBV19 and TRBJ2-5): DGGITQSPKYLFRKEGQNVTLSCEQNLNHDAMYWYRQDPGQGLRLIYYSQIVNDFQKGDIAEGYSVSREKKESFPLTVTSAQKNPTAFYLCASRAGAKTQYFGPGTRLLVL.

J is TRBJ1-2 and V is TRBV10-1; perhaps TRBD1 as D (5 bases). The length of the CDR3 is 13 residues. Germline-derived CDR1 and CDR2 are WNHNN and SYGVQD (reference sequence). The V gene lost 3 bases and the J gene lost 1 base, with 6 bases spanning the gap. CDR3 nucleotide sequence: TGCGCCAGCAGTGAAGACAGTAACTATGGCTACACCTTC. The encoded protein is CASSEDSNYGYTF.

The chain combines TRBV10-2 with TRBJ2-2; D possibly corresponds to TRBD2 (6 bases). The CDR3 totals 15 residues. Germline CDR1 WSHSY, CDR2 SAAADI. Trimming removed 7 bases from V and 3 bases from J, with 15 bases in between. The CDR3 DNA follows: TGCGCCAGCAAGAAGGAGGGGCTAGACACCGGGGAGCTGTTTTTT. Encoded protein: CASKKEGLDTGELFF.

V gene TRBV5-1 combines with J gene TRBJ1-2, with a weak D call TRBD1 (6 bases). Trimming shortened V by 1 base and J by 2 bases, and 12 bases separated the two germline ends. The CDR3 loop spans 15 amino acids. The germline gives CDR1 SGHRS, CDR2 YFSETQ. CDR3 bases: TGCGCCAGCAGCTTGAAGCAGGGGAACAACTATGGCTACACCTTC. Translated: CASSLKQGNNYGYTF.

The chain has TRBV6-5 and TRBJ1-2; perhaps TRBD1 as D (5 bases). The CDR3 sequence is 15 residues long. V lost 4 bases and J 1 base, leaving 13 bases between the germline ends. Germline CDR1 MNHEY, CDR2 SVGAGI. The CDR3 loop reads CASSLGPGGNYGYTF. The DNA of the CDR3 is TGTGCCAGCAGTTTGGGGCCCGGCGGTAACTATGGCTACACCTTC.

The DNA of the CDR3 is TGTGCCAGCAGCTTAGGTTCTGCCAGCTCCTACGAGCAGTACTTC. Protein: CASSLGSASSYEQYF. V is TRBV7-2 and J is TRBJ2-7, with unresolved D. V gave up 1 base and J gave up 0 bases, with 10 bases separating them. The length of the CDR3 is 15 residues. Germline CDR1 SGHTA, CDR2 FQGNSA.

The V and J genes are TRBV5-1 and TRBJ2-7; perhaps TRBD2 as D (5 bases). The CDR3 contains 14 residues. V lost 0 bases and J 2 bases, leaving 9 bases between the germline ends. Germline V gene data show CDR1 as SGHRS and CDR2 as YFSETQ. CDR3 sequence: CASSLVSGTYEQYF. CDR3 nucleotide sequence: TGCGCCAGCAGCTTGGTCAGCGGCACCTACGAGCAGTACTTC.